The 28 T cell receptor beta chains listed next were all sequenced from one sample in a study of blood T cell repertoires in COVID-19. Only in-frame clones appear in the TCRdb table, and some are missing; sequencing was by immunoSEQ multiplex PCR. The data contain around 400,000 clones, nearly 90% of them singletons. Sequencing was carried out using PBMCs or T cells enriched from blood (not recorded which). All receptors come from a woman aged 18-29 years who had been exposed to COVID-19.

This chain uses TRBV10-1 with TRBJ1-2; tentative D call: TRBD1 (5 bases). V lost 1 base and J lost 2, with 17 bases in between. CDR1 is WNHNN and CDR2 is SYGVQD in the germline V gene (reference sequence). This CDR3 comprises 17 residues. The chain's CDR3 is CASSELGEAGWNYGYTF. The CDR3 DNA is TGCGCCAGCAGTGAGTTGGGGGAGGCGGGTTGGAACTATGGCTACACCTTC.

This chain connects TRBV10-1 to TRBJ2-5, with D maybe TRBD2 (5 bases). Trimming took 2 bases from V and 7 from J, leaving 17 bases between them. This CDR3 contains 15 residues. Germline V gene sequence: CDR1 WNHNN, CDR2 SYGVQD (reference sequence). The CDR3: CASSENTPGVGTQYF. CDR3 DNA sequence: TGCGCCAGCAGTGAGAACACGCCCGGGGTTGGGACCCAGTACTTC.

The V and J genes are TRBV7-6 and TRBJ2-1; TRBD2 aligns across 8 bases. The CDR3 is made up of 15 amino acids. V was clipped by 3 bases and J by 2 bases; unmatched bases: 3. Germline loops: CDR1 SGHVS, CDR2 FNYEAQ. The CDR3 DNA sequence: TGTGCCAGCAGCTTTAGCGGGATTCCCTACAATGAGCAGTTCTTC. It translates to CASSFSGIPYNEQFF.

The chain joins TRBV11-1 to TRBJ2-7; the D gene is possibly TRBD2 (5 bases). The CDR3 contains 14 residues. Trimming took 2 bases from V and 2 from J, leaving 10 bases between them. Germline CDR1 and CDR2: SGHAT and FQDESV (reference sequence). CDR3: CASSLNPTTYEQYF. The DNA for the CDR3 is TGTGCCAGCAGCTTAAATCCGACTACCTACGAGCAGTACTTC.

This clone was recorded at least ten times. J is TRBJ2-7 and V is TRBV10-3; 7 nucleotides agree with TRBD2. This CDR3 has 15 amino acids. The germline gives CDR1 ENHRY, CDR2 SYGVKD. J lost 2 bases, V lost 2 bases, and 6 bases had no gene match. The CDR3 is CAISEGGRATYEQYF. Written as DNA, the CDR3 is TGTGCCATCAGTGAGGGTGGGAGGGCGACCTACGAGCAGTACTTC.

About this clone itself: The sample has other DNA sequences that encode this CDR3 too. This chain links TRBV3-1 (or the pseudogene TRBV3-2) with TRBJ2-5, with a possible D match to TRBD1 (5 bases). Deletions cut 2 bases from V and 2 bases from J, with 9 bases between. This CDR3 is 14 amino acids long. Germline V gene sequence: CDR1 LGHDT, CDR2 YNNKEL (reference sequence). The DNA of the CDR3 is TGTGCCAGCAGCCAAAGTAGGGGACAAGAGACCCAGTACTTC. Protein sequence: CASSQSRGQETQYF.

V usage is TRBV4-3 and J usage is TRBJ1-1; 8 bases agree with TRBD1. The V segment lost 4 bases and the J segment 4 bases; nucleotides outside the gene matches: 14. This CDR3 is 17 amino acids long. Germline CDR1 and CDR2: LGHNA and YSLEER. For the CDR3, the DNA is TGCGCCAGCAGCCCCACCTTCGGACAGGGAGAGTTCACTGAAGCTTTCTTT. This codes for CASSPTFGQGEFTEAFF.

The chain links TRBV27 to TRBJ2-5; TRBD2 might be the D (5 bases). V lost 2 bases and J 2 bases, leaving 9 bases between the germline ends. This CDR3 has 14 residues. Germline CDR1 and CDR2: MNHEY and SMNVEV (reference sequence). The CDR3 sequence: CASSLIAKQETQYF. The CDR3 region has the DNA TGTGCCAGCAGTTTAATAGCGAAGCAAGAGACCCAGTACTTC.

CDR3: CASSFDRGVTYEQYF. In DNA form, the CDR3 reads TGTGCCAGCAGTTTCGACAGGGGGGTCACCTACGAGCAGTACTTC. The chain is built from TRBV28 and TRBJ2-7, with 9 bases matching TRBD1. The trim removed 3 bases at V and 2 bases at J, leaving 5 bases unmatched. In germline, CDR1 is MDHEN, CDR2 SYDVKM. The CDR3 sequence is 15 residues long.

This chain links TRBV3-1 (or the pseudogene TRBV3-2) with TRBJ1-2; D gene unclear. From germline, CDR1 is LGHDT and CDR2 YNNKEL (reference sequence). Trimming cost V 0 bases and J 4 bases, with 6 bases left between them. This CDR3 region has 13 residues. CDR3 amino acids: CASSQERVYGYTF. Here the CDR3 DNA reads TGTGCCAGCAGCCAAGAACGAGTCTATGGCTACACCTTC.

The sample holds one count of this clone. The V and J genes are TRBV11-1 and TRBJ1-1; D might be TRBD1 (5 bases). Per the germline V gene, CDR1 is SGHAT and CDR2 is FQDESV (reference sequence). The CDR3 extends over 14 amino acids. V lost 1 base, J lost 4 bases, and 10 bases lay in between. The CDR3 nucleotides are TGTGCCAGCAGCTTAGGGCAGGGAGGCACTGAAGCTTTCTTT. Encoded protein: CASSLGQGGTEAFF.

This chain joins TRBV24-1 and TRBJ2-5; TRBD1 matches 7 bases. Trimming at V came to 4 bases and at J to 5 bases, leaving 15 bases not matched to a gene. CDR1 KGHDR and CDR2 SFDVKD come from the germline V gene. This CDR3 has 17 residues. CDR3 in DNA: TGTGCCACCAGTGACCACGGGGCCGGGACAGCTATGGAGACCCAGTACTTC. Translation: CATSDHGAGTAMETQYF.

V gene TRBV18 combines with J gene TRBJ2-7; TRBD2 agrees at 10 bases. Germline assignment: CDR1 KGHSH and CDR2 LQKENI. This CDR3 has 15 amino acids. V gave up 3 bases and J gave up 0 bases; unmatched junction bases: 2. CDR3 protein: CASSPGLATSYEQYF. CDR3 in DNA: TGTGCCAGCTCACCGGGACTAGCGACCTCCTACGAGCAGTACTTC. The full variable domain, its missing parts supplied by reference TRBV18 and TRBJ2-7, is NAGVMQNPRHLVRRRGQEARLRCSPMKGHSHVYWYRQLPEEGLKFMVYLQKENIIDESGMPKERFSAEFPKEGPSILRIQQVVRGDSAAYFCASSPGLATSYEQYFGPGTRLTVT.

This clone has just a few counts. The chain has TRBV14 and TRBJ1-6; D is uncertain. From germline, CDR1 is SGHDN and CDR2 FVKESK. Trimming took off 4 bases at V and 10 bases at J, with 14 bases between the two ends. The CDR3 totals 14 residues. DNA of the CDR3: TGTGCCAGCAGCCTCTGGGCGGGGAGCTCACCCCTCCACTTT. Translation: CASSLWAGSSPLHF.

The gene calls are TRBV29-1 and TRBJ1-1, with 9 bases lining up with TRBD1. The CDR3 runs to 12 residues. Germline V gene lookup returns CDR1 SQVTM and CDR2 ANQGSEA. V shed 6 bases, J shed 6 bases, and the junction held 5 bases outside the gene matches. CDR3 DNA sequence: TGCAGCGTCCAACAGGGGGCGGCTGAAGCTTTCTTT. This translates into CSVQQGAAEAFF.

The chain joins TRBV6-5 to TRBJ2-1; 7 bases are a match to TRBD2. The CDR3 loop spans 14 amino acids. Germline CDR1 MNHEY, CDR2 SVGAGI. Unmatched junction bases numbered 2, after V lost 6 bases and J lost 0 bases. The CDR3 DNA reads as TGTGCCAGCAGGTGGACTAGCTCCTACAATGAGCAGTTCTTC. Amino acid sequence: CASRWTSSYNEQFF.

The rearrangement links TRBV19 to TRBJ1-5; 7 positions match TRBD1. This CDR3 has 19 residues. Germline trimming cut 3 bases from V and 0 bases from J; bases unmatched to any gene: 14. Germline V gives CDR1 LNHDA, CDR2 SQIVND (reference sequence). The DNA of the CDR3 is TGTGCCAGTAGTATTATCAGGACAGGATCGAGGGGTAGCAATCAGCCCCAGCATTTT. Translating gives CASSIIRTGSRGSNQPQHF.

The chain has TRBV7-9 and TRBJ1-2; D not certain. This CDR3 comprises 13 residues. Looked up from germline, CDR1 is SEHNR and CDR2 is FQNEAQ (reference sequence). V was clipped by 0 bases and J by 5 bases, with 7 bases between them. The CDR3 loop is CASSLARAYGYTF. The CDR3 DNA reads TGTGCCAGCAGCTTAGCGCGAGCTTATGGCTACACCTTC.

The chain is built from TRBV15 and TRBJ2-7; TRBD2 aligns across 12 bases. The CDR3 has 17 amino acids. Germline V gene data show CDR1 as LNHNV and CDR2 as YYDKDF (reference sequence). V lost 3 bases to trimming and J lost 0 bases; unmatched junction nucleotides: 6. The CDR3 nucleotides read TGTGCCACCAGCAGGCCCGGACTAGCGGGAACCTCCTACGAGCAGTACTTC. This codes for CATSRPGLAGTSYEQYF.

This chain joins TRBV7-6 and TRBJ2-7; 8 bases match TRBD2. The V gene end was trimmed by 0 bases and the J gene end by 2 bases; junction bases not matched to a gene: 3. CDR1 and CDR2 from the germline V gene are SGHVS and FNYEAQ. The CDR3 runs to 15 residues. CDR3 DNA sequence: TGTGCCAGCAGCTTAGCCCCGGGACTAGCCTACGAGCAGTACTTC. Amino acid sequence: CASSLAPGLAYEQYF. Drawing the rest from reference TRBV7-6 and TRBJ2-7, the complete variable domain is GAGVSQSPRYKVTKRGQDVALRCDPISGHVSLYWYRQALGQGPEFLTYFNYEAQQDKSGLPNDRFSAERPEGSISTLTIQRTEQRDSAMYRCASSLAPGLAYEQYFGPGTRLTVT.

CDR3 nucleotides: TGTGCCAGCAGTGAATGGGAACACGGGGTAGGCAATGAGCAGTTCTTC. Residues: CASSEWEHGVGNEQFF. The J gene is TRBJ2-1, the V gene TRBV25-1, with a possible D match to TRBD2 (5 bases). The CDR3 consists of 16 residues. Germline V gene data show CDR1 as MGHDK and CDR2 as SYGVNS. Trimming removed 1 base from V and 6 bases from J, with 16 bases in between.

This chain joins TRBV24-1 and TRBJ2-3; 11 positions match TRBD2. There are 17 residues in the CDR3. Germline V CDR1 and CDR2: KGHDR, SFDVKD. J lost 6 bases, V lost 0 bases, and 7 bases had no gene match. The CDR3 here is CATSDLVVAGGTDTQYF. CDR3 in DNA: TGTGCCACCAGTGATTTGGTGGTAGCGGGAGGGACGGATACGCAGTATTTT.

The chain is built from TRBV9 and TRBJ2-1; 9 positions agree with TRBD2. CDR1 is SGDLS, CDR2 YYNGEE, per germline. This CDR3 spans 15 amino acids. V was pared by 3 bases and J by 13 bases, with 14 bases of the junction left unmatched. This CDR3 reads CASSADPGLAPEQFF. The CDR3 DNA reads as TGTGCCAGCAGCGCCGATCCGGGACTAGCACCGGAACAGTTCTTC.

This chain links TRBV5-1 with TRBJ1-3; D might be TRBD1 (6 bases). V was shortened by 4 bases and J by 0 bases, with 14 bases between the two germline ends. Germline V gene sequence: CDR1 SGHRS, CDR2 YFSETQ. CDR3 size: 16 residues. CDR3 in DNA: TGCGCCAGCAGCCCGGGGACATTAGACTCTGGAAACACCATATATTTT. Encoded protein: CASSPGTLDSGNTIYF.

The chain couples TRBV10-3 to TRBJ1-1; 8 bases line up with TRBD1. With 7 bases clipped from V and 3 bases from J, the junction kept 7 bases outside the gene matches. This CDR3 has 14 residues. Germline V gene data show CDR1 as ENHRY and CDR2 as SYGVKD. As DNA, the CDR3 is TGTGCCATCACTTCGTCAGGGGGCGACACTGAAGCTTTCTTT. Translated: CAITSSGGDTEAFF.

V gene TRBV5-4 combines with J gene TRBJ2-5; no firm D call. The germline V gene has CDR1 SGHNT and CDR2 YYREEE (reference sequence). The CDR3 totals 12 residues. The V gene lost 4 bases and the J gene lost 7 bases, with 11 bases spanning the gap. CDR3: CASSVTGGTQYF. Written as DNA, the CDR3 is TGTGCCAGCAGCGTAACCGGTGGGACCCAGTACTTC.

J is TRBJ2-5 and V is TRBV24-1; 7 bases are a match to TRBD2. Germline loops: CDR1 KGHDR, CDR2 SFDVKD. V shed 4 bases and J 5 bases; nucleotides not matched to a gene: 12. The CDR3 length is 16 residues. The CDR3 reads CATSDPTLAVEETQYF. Here the CDR3 DNA reads TGTGCCACCAGTGACCCTACTCTAGCGGTGGAGGAGACCCAGTACTTC.

This clone was recorded many times. The CDR3 nucleotides are TGTGCCAGCCCCTGGGGGGGTGGCTACACCTTC. Its translation: CASPWGGGYTF. This sequence joins TRBV27 and TRBJ1-2; D might be TRBD1 (5 bases). The CDR3 consists of 11 residues. Trimming stripped 8 bases from V and 7 bases from J, with 11 bases between. Looked up from germline, CDR1 is MNHEY and CDR2 is SMNVEV (reference sequence).